This T cell receptor (beta chain) derives from a study of persistence of HIV-infected CD4 T cells (dated by TCRdb to 2019 to 2021). Regarding the complete study: The median time participants had been on suppressive ART was 8 years. Apart from a couple of participants who underwent leukapheresis at a single time point, peripheral blood samples of up to 180 mL were collected from participants at multiple time points. Anti-CD3/anti-CD28 stimulation activated a higher proportion of cells, with a lower memory fraction, than antigen stimulation. CMV- and HIV-1 Gag-responding CD4+ T cells were isolated from ART-treated individuals so that antigen-driven clonal expansion of HIV-1-infected cells could be examined. Proviral sequencing was used to assess clonality among infected cells, whereas TCRbeta sequencing gauged the clonality of all cells within each sorted population. The TCR cluster analysis across participants included roughly 8 participants for CMV and over five participants for Gag.

Points the paper makes about the study in general: Significantly lower TCRbeta richness was observed in CMV- and Gag-responding cells than in anti-CD3/anti-CD28-responding cells, and higher oligoclonality was observed in CMV-responding cells than in CD3/CD28-stimulated and Gag-responding cells. The study involved few individuals and tested only a limited range of antigens. Bulk TCR analyses could not be limited to the rare CMV-responding cells that actually contained HIV-1 proviruses. Antigen-responding cells were enriched for expanded CDR3beta sequences that were degenerate, which suggests that CD4+ responses to CMV and Gag underwent convergent selection. Within the same sorted populations, TCR oligoclonality correlated with proviral oligoclonality.

The immunoSEQ hsTCRB assay version 4, run in survey mode, was used to sequence TCRbeta repertoires from genomic DNA. For TCRbeta sequencing, genomic DNA was diluted to around 9.7 ng/uL, with up to roughly 1 ug used per sample. On the authors' methods: ImmunoSeq Analyzer 3.0 was used for analysis of TCRbeta data, and diversity was computed on productive nucleotide rearrangements. Using the Immunarch R package, the improved Chao index served to estimate lower-bound TCR diversity and the Gini coefficient served to estimate clonality. Nucleotide rearrangements that differed but encoded the same CDR3beta amino acid sequence were counted as separate clonotypes. Differential abundance analysis identified TCRbeta sequences significantly enriched in antigen-responding cells relative to anti-CD3/anti-CD28-activated cells. Using predicted peptide-MHC specificity as the basis, GLIPH2 grouped TCRs into clusters, both for each participant individually and for the merged data sets that combined participants. TCRdb obtained this table from immuneACCESS and retained in-frame rearrangements with V and J assigned. These tables miss some clones; where compared with another copy, unresolved V genes account for less than half of the shortfall, and the remainder is unexplained. The V and J calls and clone size were taken over from that table, and D and trimming were inferred from the DNA. For this sample there are tens of thousands of clones; roughly 90% appear just once. Roughly 0.45% of the sample is taken by the ten largest.

In regard to this clone: This receptor's antigen is unknown. No quality values exist for individual bases; no much larger clone is one base distant.

Per the publication, the treatment or condition label means: suppressive antiretroviral therapy. As a nonspecific positive control representing the CD4+ T cell repertoire, cells were stimulated with anti-CD3/anti-CD28 magnetic beads. Responding CD4+ T cells were sorted on the basis of upregulation of both CD40 ligand and CD69. HIV-1-infected adults in whom suppressive ART had been started during chronic infection were enrolled as participants. For at least 4 years, participants had undetectable plasma HIV-1 RNA, below 50 copies/mL. To be included, a participant needed positive CMV serology and a CD4+ T cell count above 400 cells/uL. Before stimulation, PBMCs were isolated using density centrifugation and then depleted of CD8+ T cells. For approximately 17 hours, CD8-depleted PBMCs were stimulated with anti-CD28/CD49d costimulation, a CD40-blocking antibody, and enfuvirtide, which was added to prevent new infections. Cell sorting was done on a Beckman Coulter MoFlo Legacy or XDP sorter, and dead cells were excluded with propidium iodide. For samples with more than one million cells, genomic DNA was extracted with the QIAamp DNA Mini Kit, and for all other samples the Quick-DNA Microprep Kit was used.

The sample was CD4+ T cells sorted from PBMCs after roughly 19-hour stimulation, taken from a patient who received antiretroviral therapy. Sample cell subset or site, as interpreted from the label and publication: CD40L+CD69+ CD4 T cells responding to anti-CD3/anti-CD28 beads, representing the overall repertoire. The source is an adult woman with HIV who was CMV-seropositive.

The CDR3 protein: CATRNPTSGNEQFF. The nucleotides read TGTGCCACCCGTAACCCGACTAGCGGAAATGAGCAGTTCTTC. The rearranged chain carries TRBV6-5 and TRBJ2-1, with 9 bases matching TRBD2. The CDR3 has 14 amino acids, counting the end cysteine and phenylalanine. Of all the DNA, just the CDR3 is kept, 42 bases in frame from base 1. Trimming removed 10 bases from V and 7 bases from J; the gene matches leave 11 bases unexplained. In the germline V gene, CDR1 corresponds to MNHEY and CDR2 to SVGAGI.